These T cell receptor beta chains were read from a single sample in a study of PD-1 blockade in classical Hodgkin lymphoma. Profiled with immunoSEQ multiplex PCR; TCRdb holds only in-frame clones, not every one. Among tens of thousands of clones listed, around 90% were seen once. The sample here was peripheral blood mononuclear cells (PBMCs), taken before the fourth cycle of nivolumab. Receptors originate from a human donor with classical Hodgkin lymphoma. Both conserved end residues are part of each CDR3. Each record gives: V gene, D gene, clone size, CDR3 length, J gene, CDR3 protein, CDR3 DNA. D genes are given only for firm matches. Size is stated for part of the rows, as once, few or many counts, or as a class when the clone is expanded.

TRBV5-4,TRBD1,.,16,TRBJ2-3,CASRPGQARAGDTQYF,TGTGCCAGCAGACCCGGACAGGCCCGAGCAGGGGATACGCAGTATTTT
TRBV28,TRBD1,.,13,TRBJ1-5,CASRPGTEQPQHF,TGTGCCAGCAGACCCGGGACAGAGCAGCCCCAGCATTTT
TRBV6-5,.,.,12,TRBJ1-2,CAVAAANYGYTF,TGTGCTGTCGCGGCAGCCAACTATGGCTACACCTTC
TRBV5-1,.,.,14,TRBJ1-5,CASSLESGGQPQHF,TGCGCCAGCAGCTTGGAATCGGGGGGTCAGCCCCAGCATTTT
TRBV27,.,.,15,TRBJ1-1,CASSSRQVRGTEAFF,TGTGCCAGCAGTTCGAGACAGGTAAGGGGCACTGAAGCTTTCTTT
TRBV5-1,.,.,16,TRBJ2-1,CASSLYERAFYNEQFF,TGCGCCAGCAGCTTGTATGAGCGGGCCTTTTACAATGAGCAGTTCTTC
TRBV5-1,TRBD2,.,16,TRBJ2-1,CASSLPSGGAQDEQFF,TGCGCCAGCAGCTTACCTAGCGGGGGGGCACAGGATGAGCAGTTCTTC
TRBV7-8,.,.,14,TRBJ2-7,CASSLVSDLRGVYF,TGTGCCAGCAGCTTAGTATCCGACCTGCGTGGGGTCTACTTC
TRBV5-1,TRBD2,.,15,TRBJ2-2,CASARTSGDTGELFF,TGCGCCAGCGCAAGGACTAGCGGGGACACCGGGGAGCTGTTTTTT
TRBV19,.,.,16,TRBJ2-1,CASSSPGLSSYNEQFF,TGTGCCAGTAGCTCGCCGGGGCTGAGCTCCTACAATGAGCAGTTCTTC
TRBV14,TRBD1,.,13,TRBJ1-2,CASSRTGSLSYTF,TGTGCCAGCAGCCGGACAGGGAGCTTGAGCTACACCTTC
TRBV5-1,TRBD1,once,13,TRBJ2-3,CASSRQGSDTQYF,TGCGCCAGCAGCCGACAGGGTTCGGATACGCAGTATTTT
TRBV5-6,TRBD2,.,15,TRBJ2-5,CASSTLSGGGETQYF,TGTGCCAGCAGCACCCTTAGCGGGGGGGGAGAGACCCAGTACTTC
TRBV7-2,TRBD1,.,16,TRBJ1-5,CASSLSGQGARQPQHF,TGTGCCAGCAGCTTATCGGGACAGGGGGCTCGTCAGCCCCAGCATTTT
TRBV5-1,.,.,15,TRBJ2-6,CASSPLLAGANVLTF,TGCGCCAGCAGCCCCCTCCTAGCTGGGGCCAACGTCCTGACTTTC
TRBV5-1,.,.,14,TRBJ2-2,CASNGGSNTGELFF,TGCGCCAGCAACGGGGGTTCGAACACCGGGGAGCTGTTTTTT
TRBV6-6,TRBD2,once,13,TRBJ2-7,CASRLADSYEQYF,TGTGCCAGCAGGCTAGCGGACTCCTACGAGCAGTACTTC
TRBV7-9,TRBD1,.,13,TRBJ1-2,CASSQTGTYGYTF,TGTGCCAGCAGCCAGACAGGGACATATGGCTACACCTTC